This is a list of T cell receptor beta chains from one sample in a study of CD8 T cells in ankylosing spondylitis. TCRdb re-derived calls from the 5' RACE reads in MiXCR, one entry per CDR3 protein. The data hold hundreds of thousands of distinct CDR3 sequences, with roughly 13% observed a single time. Sequencing input: blood, either unsorted or a sorted T cell fraction (not recorded which). The receptors were gathered from a male donor with ankylosing spondylitis. Both conserved end residues are part of each CDR3. A D gene is named only where the DNA matches it firmly. Some rows mark clone size as missing; the rest say once, few, many or name a class of expanded clone.

>TRBJ2-2|many|TRBV5-1|TRBD2
TGCGCCAGCAGCGAGCGGGGCACCGGGGAGCTGTTTTTT
CASSERGTGELFF
>TRBJ2-1|few|TRBV20-1|TRBD2
TGCACTACTAGCGGGAGGATGAATGAGCAGTTCTTC
CTTSGRMNEQFF
>TRBJ1-2|few|TRBV29-1|-
TGCAGCGTTGGGCCGGCGGGTGGCTACACCTTC
CSVGPAGGYTF
>TRBJ1-1|few|TRBV20-1|-
TGCAGTGCTTCGCCCGCTGAAGCTTTCTTT
CSASPAEAFF
>TRBJ1-5|few|TRBV6-1|-
TGTGCCAGCAGTAGGGCTTTGGGCCACGGGAGTCAGCCCCAGCATTTT
CASSRALGHGSQPQHF
>TRBJ2-1|few|TRBV5-1|TRBD2
TGCGCCAGCTCTTCCGGGACTAGCGGGCCTAGCTCCTACAATGAGCAGTTCTTC
CASSSGTSGPSSYNEQFF
>TRBJ2-2|many|TRBV5-1|TRBD1
TGCGCCAGCAGCAGCAAAACAGGGGACACCGGGGAGCTGTTTTTT
CASSSKTGDTGELFF
>TRBJ2-1|-|TRBV20-1|TRBD2
TGCAGTGCTAGCCGGGCGGGAGGGTACAATGAGCAGTTCTTC
CSASRAGGYNEQFF
>TRBJ2-3|-|TRBV24-1|-
TGTGCCACCAGTGATTTGTGGGGACGGGACACAGATACGCAGTATTTT
CATSDLWGRDTDTQYF
>TRBJ2-3|-|TRBV3-1|-
TGTGCCAGCAGCTCAACGTGGAGGGGCACAGATACGCAGTATTTT
CASSSTWRGTDTQYF
>TRBJ2-2|-|TRBV2|TRBD1
TGTGCCAGCAGAGACACCGGGACAGGGGAAACCGGGGAGCTGTTTTTT
CASRDTGTGETGELFF
>TRBJ2-2|few|TRBV20-1|-
TGCAGTGCTAGGGGCCATTACACCGGGGAGCTGTTTTTT
CSARGHYTGELFF
>TRBJ2-3|many|TRBV11-3|-
TGTGCCAGCAGCTTGGGAGCGAGCACAGATACGCAGTATTTT
CASSLGASTDTQYF
>TRBJ2-7|few|TRBV7-9|TRBD1
TGTGCCAGCAGCCCTTTTAATGAGGGGGCCTTCTACGAGCAGTACTTC
CASSPFNEGAFYEQYF
>TRBJ2-1|-|TRBV20-1|-
TGCAGTGCCCCCGGGTCAAGCTTATCATACAATGAGCAGTTCTTC
CSAPGSSLSYNEQFF
>TRBJ1-2|once|TRBV5-1|-
TGCGCCAGCAGCCCGGCCGGGGGGCGCGGTACCACATATGGCTACACCTTC
CASSPAGGRGTTYGYTF
>TRBJ2-5|many|TRBV7-2|TRBD2
TGCGCCAGCAGCTTGGGCCTAGCGGGAGGGCAAGAGACCCAGTACTTC
CASSLGLAGGQETQYF
>TRBJ1-6|few|TRBV7-6|-
TGTGCCAGCAGCTTAGACGATAAGGGGACACCCCTCCACTTT
CASSLDDKGTPLHF
>TRBJ2-7|many|TRBV3-1|TRBD1
TGTGCCAGCAGCCTACGGGGACAGGGGCCCTACGAGCAGTACTTC
CASSLRGQGPYEQYF
>TRBJ1-3|-|TRBV16|TRBD1
TGTGCCAGCAGCCAATACAGGACAGGGGCTGGAAACACCATATATTTT
CASSQYRTGAGNTIYF
>TRBJ1-2|few|TRBV27|-
TGTGCCAGCACCCGCCCAGGGTTAAATGGCTACACCTTC
CASTRPGLNGYTF
>TRBJ1-1|-|TRBV4-1|TRBD1
TGCGCCAGCAGCCCCCGAGAGGACAGGGTGAGGCCGAACACTGAAGCTTTCTTT
CASSPREDRVRPNTEAFF
>TRBJ1-2|-|TRBV7-9|-
TGTGCCAGCAGCAGGCCGGGACGGACTTATGGCTACACCTTC
CASSRPGRTYGYTF
>TRBJ2-3|many|TRBV7-2|-
TGTGCCAGCAGCTTAGCGCGTAGCGTAGATACGCAGTATTTT
CASSLARSVDTQYF
>TRBJ2-5|-|TRBV7-2|-
TGTGCCAGCAGCTCCTCCGGGTGGGACCAGTACTTC
CASSSSGWDQYF
>TRBJ1-2|-|TRBV24-1|TRBD1
TGTGCCACCAGCCTAATGGGACAGGTGTATGGCTACACCTTC
CATSLMGQVYGYTF
>TRBJ1-2|-|TRBV4-2|-
TGTGCCAGCAGCCAAGATAACAGGCCAAGGGGAGGCTACACCTTC
CASSQDNRPRGGYTF
>TRBJ1-2|-|TRBV3-1|TRBD1
TGTGCCAGCAGCCCTTGGGAGACAGGGCATGGCTACACCTTC
CASSPWETGHGYTF
>TRBJ2-5|few|TRBV7-2|TRBD1
TGTGCCAGCAGCTCCCCTGACAGGGTTCAAGAGACCCAGTACTTC
CASSSPDRVQETQYF
>TRBJ1-1|-|TRBV5-1|TRBD1
TGCGCCAGCAGCCCCTTGACAGGGCGGGGCACTGAAGCTTTCTTT
CASSPLTGRGTEAFF
>TRBJ1-4|-|TRBV5-1|TRBD1
TGCGCCAGCAGCCAGGGACAGAGAAATGAAAAACTGTTTTTT
CASSQGQRNEKLFF
>TRBJ2-3|few|TRBV11-2|-
TGTGCCAGCAGCAAGACCGGGGGATGGGGATGGAATACGCAGTATTTT
CASSKTGGWGWNTQYF
>TRBJ2-1|many|TRBV7-8|-
TGTGCCAGCAGCCTCAGACCAAATCGGAGATACAATGAGCAGTTCTTC
CASSLRPNRRYNEQFF
>TRBJ1-1|few|TRBV12-3/TRBV12-4|-
TGTGCCAGCAGTTTGGGGCCAGGGAGCACTGAAGCTTTCTTT
CASSLGPGSTEAFF